This TCR beta chain is drawn from a study of response to subunit inactivated influenza vaccine. Study observations and caveats: Seasonal influenza vaccination, on each occasion, was suggested by the authors to recruit few new T cells.

TCRdb redid the calling of the RT-PCR reads with MiXCR, one entry per CDR3 protein. The sample shows about 650,000 distinct CDR3 sequences, roughly 15% of them seen only once. There are 19 residues in the CDR3. CDR1 and CDR2 (germline): KGHDR, SFDVKD. Deletions cut 5 bases from V and 0 bases from J, with 23 bases between. This clonotype was seen repeatedly, ten times or more. Its specificity is not known. Sequenced material: PBMCs from blood, taken 14 days before vaccination. The chain is built from TRBV24-1 and TRBJ2-3; D perhaps matches TRBD1 (5 bases). The sequence derives from a man between 50 and 59 years old who received an inactivated influenza vaccine. As DNA, the CDR3 is TGTGCCACCAGTGGAAGGGGTTCCCAGGAGTCCGGGAGCACAGATACGCAGTATTTT. It translates to CATSGRGSQESGSTDTQYF.